Listed here are 2 T cell receptor beta chains from one sample, sequenced in a study of blood T cell repertoires in COVID-19. Assay used: immunoSEQ multiplex PCR; TCRdb lists only in-frame clones, some missing. This repertoire shows about 74,000 clones, roughly nine tenths found once; its top ten account for 1.5%. The sample consisted of peripheral blood. The receptors shown here come from a man aged 50-60 years with acute or convalescent COVID-19.

The gene calls are TRBV5-1 and TRBJ1-1, with D unclear. The CDR3 contains 15 residues. Germline lookup yields CDR1 SGHRS and CDR2 YFSETQ. The V gene lost 4 bases and the J gene lost 4 bases, with 17 bases spanning the gap. DNA for the CDR3: TGCGCCAGCAGCATGGACGGCCTCGGCGGCACTGAAGCTTTCTTT. It encodes CASSMDGLGGTEAFF.

CDR3 nucleotides: TGTGCCAGCAGTGAGGAGCTAGCGGGGTCCTACGAGCAGTACTTC. Translation gives CASSEELAGSYEQYF. V gene TRBV2 combines with J gene TRBJ2-7, with 9 bases lining up with TRBD2. The CDR3 extends over 15 amino acids. From germline, CDR1 is SNHLY and CDR2 FYNNEI. V lost 3 bases and J lost 1; bases outside the gene matches: 4.